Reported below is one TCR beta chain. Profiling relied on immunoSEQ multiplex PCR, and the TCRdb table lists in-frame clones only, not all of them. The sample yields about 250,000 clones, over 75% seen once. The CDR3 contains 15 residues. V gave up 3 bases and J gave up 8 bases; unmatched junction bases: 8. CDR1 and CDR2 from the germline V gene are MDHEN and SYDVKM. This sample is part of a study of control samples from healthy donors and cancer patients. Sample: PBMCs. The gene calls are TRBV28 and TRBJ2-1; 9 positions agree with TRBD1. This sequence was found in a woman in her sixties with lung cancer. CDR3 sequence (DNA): TGTGCCAGCAGTTTGTGGACAGGGGTTGGCCATGAGCAGTTCTTC. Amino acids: CASSLWTGVGHEQFF. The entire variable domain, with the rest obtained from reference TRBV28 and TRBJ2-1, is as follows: DVKVTQSSRYLVKRTGEKVFLECVQDMDHENMFWYRQDPGLGLRLIYFSYDVKMKEKGDIPEGYSVSREKKERFSLILESASTNQTSMYLCASSLWTGVGHEQFFGPGTRLTVL.